This TCR beta chain was recorded in a study of cytomegalovirus exposure and HLA in healthy donors (dated by TCRdb to the late 2010s). Background for the entire study: According to an earlier analysis of 550 to 700 of the donors, roughly 180 million T cells yielded roughly 100 million unique TCR beta sequences and about 300 Gb of sequence data. The genetic ancestry cluster associated with self-reported Caucasian donors included 65% to 90% of the 350 to 500 genotyped donors. Genome-wide SNP genotypes for about 60% of the roughly 670 donors were used in a later genetic analysis, which treated that subset as a discovery cohort. Roughly 5 DR-DQ haplotypes were treated as single units for association and clustering because of strong linkage in the cohort. To study patterns of TCR occurrence, a later analysis re-analyzed previously published TCR beta repertoires from 550 to 800 donors and added high-resolution HLA genotyping. All discovery cohort repertoires had been generated using a single sequencing platform. Among almost 400 genotyped donors of the cohort, an average of approximately 240,000 unique TCR beta nucleotide sequences were sequenced per donor, roughly a sixth of them non-productive. The study was designed to test whether signatures of past pathogen exposure could be identified by cataloging public T cell receptors. Donor age, sex, ethnicity and CMV serostatus were compiled together with the repertoire data. Typing coverage varied by locus: roughly 620-630 donors for A, B, C, DRB1 and DQB1; 500 to 550 for DQA1; over 600 for DPA1; 450 to 480 for DPB1. An earlier analysis of approximately 640 of the donors applied high-throughput TCR beta sequencing to assess whether each TCR beta V gene segment acted as functional or pseudogenic. An early release that covered approximately 600 HLA-typed donors contained approximately 320 gigabases of sequencing data and around 85 million unique TCR sequences. Using immunosequencing, the study profiled T cell repertoires from 666 subjects and related those repertoires to cytomegalovirus serostatus. Rather than drawing on any new phenotypic data, the later analysis identified candidate immune exposures from TCR beta sequences and the way those sequences occurred across donors. To predict cytomegalovirus infection status, the study brought together high-throughput TCR immunosequencing, statistical association of individual TCRs with disease status, and machine learning. HLA typing included class I and class II loci at four-digit resolution. A separate validation cohort of about 110 different subjects was used in addition to the roughly 720-subject first cohort.

This clone was seen a single time. Which antigen it targets is not known. Base qualities are not recorded, but no much larger clone differs from it by a single base. The cohort consisted of more than 650 healthy bone marrow donors. At the time of sampling, all cohort members were nominally healthy, though unrecorded immune exposures were likely present. The donor was CMV seronegative and belonged to the group of over 350 seronegative cohort members. A peripheral blood sample was provided by each donor, and peripheral blood mononuclear cells were used for TCR beta sequencing. The Qiagen DNeasy Blood Extraction Kit was used to extract genomic DNA from the blood cell samples. What the study reported, not specific to this receptor: Correlated functional status among segregating V segments might be attributable to linkage disequilibrium, but an unknown experimental factor could not be ruled out. In an earlier analysis of a few hundred of the donors, most TCR beta V segments were observed in productive rearrangements about 90% or about 30% of the time, broadly matching IMGT annotations. In both the original and validation cohorts, the classifier was reported to diagnose cytomegalovirus status with high specificity and sensitivity. V-gene and J-gene trimming of TCR beta chains was associated with a missense DCLRE1C variant in a later genetic analysis, and the association was replicated in an independent cohort. According to a later genetic analysis, donors in an Asian-associated ancestry cluster had fewer N-insertions in productive TCRs than the approximately 630-donor mean. Because HLA typing was unavailable for some donors at each locus, only the typed subset was used in association tests. Most TCR sequences were seen in very few donors, while some public TCRs were found in many individuals. The study listed 150 to 200 TCR beta chains as associated with cytomegalovirus. At a false discovery rate of 0.05, a later analysis linked approximately 18,000 TCR beta sequences to specific HLA alleles. It was suggested by the authors that the approach could potentially be generalized to other disease states and immunological phenotypes. In a later analysis, TCR association rates were found to vary across HLA loci, with the most associated TCRs seen for DRB1 alleles and the fewest for HLA-C alleles. Because counts were too low, some 17 rarely observed V segments, including chromosome 9 orphons, were excluded from the earlier analysis of several hundred of the donors. The cohort was sequenced for TCR beta chains only, and without alpha or paired-chain data the features that could be detected were limited. Some IMGT-functional V segments, including TRBV6-2 and TRBV6-3, could not be told apart with the 87-base-pair reads, so those segments were excluded. A cluster of highly shared sequence variants was judged likely to represent a technical artifact of the sequencing pipeline. In vitro tests confirmed that a few of the cytomegalovirus-associated TCR beta chains recognize cytomegalovirus antigens. For the cohort, immune exposure information was limited to CMV serostatus. The presence/absence analyses assumed that sequencing depth was roughly uniform across donors, and that assumption may not be true. In a later analysis, several top co-occurrence clusters were reported to appear linked to parvovirus B19, influenza, CMV and Epstein-Barr virus. In a later analysis, HLA-associated TCR beta chains were found to be more clonally expanded and to have lower generation probabilities than equally common non-associated chains. Assigning TCR associations to individual alleles was difficult when HLA alleles, especially DR and DQ, strongly co-occurred. A further reported finding was that TCR beta sequences accurately predicted the HLA-A and HLA-B alleles for most subjects in the first cohort. Most CMV-associated TCR beta chains appeared to be HLA-restricted in a later analysis, and the HLA associations seemed to be driven largely by CMV exposure.

Libraries were made using the immunoSEQ multiplex PCR assay. A mixture of 60 forward primers for TCR Vbeta segments and 13 reverse primers for TCR Jbeta segments was used in the multiplex PCR. Amplification of the CDR3 region of rearranged TCR beta genes was performed with a multiplex PCR assay on genomic DNA. The Illumina HiSeq System was used to sequence the amplified TCR beta libraries as 87-base-pair reads. On the authors' methods: In a later analysis, approximately 74 million unique TCR beta chains were counted across the roughly 610 repertoires, and roughly 11 million of these chains were shared by at least two donors. To remove PCR and sequencing errors, raw reads were error-corrected and collapsed into unique sequences using a nearest-neighbor algorithm that merged closely related sequences. To assign V, D and J gene segments, CDR3 sequences were aligned to IMGT reference sequences. For a sequence to be retained, at least a six-nucleotide match to both a V gene segment and a J gene segment was required. A rearrangement counted as productive if the CDR3 had no stop codons and remained in frame with V and J, and every other rearrangement counted as non-productive. Following IMGT convention, CDR3 was defined as the stretch from the second conserved V-encoded cysteine up to the conserved J-encoded phenylalanine. The earlier analysis of 500 to 750 of the donors excluded any sequence lacking an unambiguous match to a single V gene segment. An earlier analysis of 587 of the donors called V segments functional above 56.7% productive rearrangements and segregating when the between-donor standard deviation exceeded 5%. A statistical classification framework was built to diagnose cytomegalovirus status from the catalog of TCR beta chain sequences. A later analysis assigned V and J genes by comparing TCR nucleotide sequences with IMGT/GENE-DB human TR gene sequences. A later analysis assigned CDR3 sequences and most-parsimonious VDJ recombination scenarios with the TCRdist pipeline. In a later analysis, every TCR beta chain was defined by the combination of its CDR3 amino acid sequence and its V-gene family, and reads without a unique V-gene family were dropped. As a way to deal with suspected cross-contamination and a sequencing artifact, a later analysis dropped roughly 620 nucleotide sequences that were highly shared and had low generation probability. In a later analysis, a clonal expansion index was calculated for each public chain from normalized within-repertoire ranks of inferred template counts. In a later analysis, generation probabilities were computed with a VDJ recombination model fitted to out-of-frame rearrangements, and the resulting probabilities were checked against IGoR. In a later analysis, TCR-TCR, TCR-HLA and TCR-CMV co-occurrence was scored with hypergeometric tests, and a repertoire-size bias correction was applied to TCR pairs. A later analysis estimated false discovery rates by permuting HLA or CMV assignments 20 times. In a later analysis, co-occurring TCRs were grouped using DBSCAN, with TCRdist sequence similarity added in when clustering inside HLA-allele-positive subsets. Repertoires with fewer than 30,000 or more than 120,000 public chains, plus five repertoires with anomalous nucleotide sharing, were excluded from co-occurrence clustering. TCRdb mirrors the immuneACCESS table, restricted to in-frame sequences. Some clones are absent from its copies; in checked studies, under half trace to an unresolved V gene, and the reason for the others is unknown. V and J calls plus clone size are reproduced from that table; the DNA served to infer D and trimming. The sample includes 95,000 to 100,000 clones, with 65% to 85% observed a single time. Together, the top ten hold over 3% of the sample.

V has 1 base trimmed and J has 4 bases trimmed; junction bases matching no gene number 8. Via the germline V gene, CDR1 is SGHAT and CDR2 FQNNGV. From the cysteine through the phenylalanine, the CDR3 covers 16 amino acids. The CDR3 DNA has 48 bases and is translated from base 1. The clonotype originates from a man aged 35 to 55 in good health and CMV-seronegative. The chain uses TRBV11-2 and TRBJ1-2, with TRBD1 matching 8 junction bases. The sample consisted of PBMCs. In nucleotide form, the sequence is TGTGCCAGCAGCTTAGGGTCGGGACAGGAAATCTATGGCTACACCTTC. It codes for CASSLGSGQEIYGYTF.